This passage covers 30 T cell receptor beta chains from one sample sequenced in a study of CD8 T cells in Susac syndrome. RNA in amounts of roughly 0.5 to 1 ug was reverse transcribed with random hexamers. TCRdb reanalysed the immunoSEQ multiplex PCR reads using MiXCR and keeps one entry per CDR3 protein. The data show around 69,000 distinct CDR3 sequences, 96% seen once. Sequences were obtained from CD4+ T cells from PBMCs. These receptors came from a human donor with multiple sclerosis.

This sequence joins TRBV12-3 or TRBV12-4 and TRBJ1-6; no reliable D call. Trimming took 6 bases from V and 10 from J, leaving 10 bases between them. The CDR3 has 12 amino acids. The CDR3: CASSPSPSPLHF. DNA of the CDR3: TGTGCCAGCAGCCCGTCCCCCTCACCCCTCCACTTT.

This chain links TRBV20-1 with TRBJ2-5; 9 bases match TRBD1. CDR1 and CDR2 from the germline V gene are DFQATT and SNEGSKA (reference sequence). V shed 6 bases and J 5 bases; nucleotides not matched to a gene: 10. The CDR3 extends over 14 amino acids. The CDR3 sequence is CSADDRGSRETQYF. CDR3 DNA sequence: TGCAGTGCCGACGACAGGGGGTCTAGGGAGACCCAGTACTTC.

The chain recombines TRBV11-3 with TRBJ2-7; TRBD2 might be the D (5 bases). CDR3 length: 13 residues. Germline assignment: CDR1 SGHNT and CDR2 YENEEA. Trimming removed 5 bases from V and 5 bases from J, with 13 bases in between. The CDR3 DNA follows: TGTGCCAGCAGCAGCTTAGAGAGGGACGAGCAGTACTTC. It yields the protein CASSSLERDEQYF. Filled out from reference TRBV11-3 and TRBJ2-7, the complete variable domain reads EAGVVQSPRYKIIEKKQPVAFWCNPISGHNTLYWYLQNLGQGPELLIRYENEEAVDDSQLPKDRFSAERLKGVDSTLKIQPAELGDSAVYLCASSSLERDEQYFGPGTRLTVT.

This chain uses TRBV7-2 with TRBJ2-3, with 8 bases that match TRBD1. This CDR3 has 12 amino acids. The trim removed 5 bases at V and 7 bases at J, leaving 2 bases unmatched. Per the germline V gene, CDR1 is SGHTA and CDR2 is FQGNSA. The CDR3 sequence is CASSRDRYTQYF. The CDR3, as DNA: TGTGCCAGCAGCCGGGACAGGTATACGCAGTATTTT.

The chain links TRBV29-1 to TRBJ1-4; D possibly corresponds to TRBD1 (5 bases). Germline CDR1 SQVTM, CDR2 ANQGSEA. V was clipped by 7 bases and J by 4 bases, with 13 bases between them. This CDR3 comprises 13 residues. In DNA form, the CDR3 reads TGCAGCGGACGGGGGAGCGATAATGAAAAACTGTTTTTT. Its translation is CSGRGSDNEKLFF.

The chain recombines TRBV7-2 with TRBJ2-3; 7 bases map to TRBD1. V lost 5 bases to trimming and J lost 0 bases; unmatched junction nucleotides: 11. This CDR3 comprises 17 residues. Germline CDR1 is SGHTA and CDR2 is FQGNSA. CDR3 in DNA: TGTGCCAGCAGCGCCCGACCCCGACAGGGAAGCACAGATACGCAGTATTTT. It yields the protein CASSARPRQGSTDTQYF.

The J gene is TRBJ2-5, the V gene TRBV5-6; D is unclear. The germline V gene has CDR1 SGHDT and CDR2 YYEEEE. The CDR3 contains 13 residues. V was pared by 4 bases and J by 1 base, with 8 bases between. The CDR3 DNA follows: TGTGCCAGCAGCCTCGATATCCAAGAGACCCAGTACTTC. This sequence encodes CASSLDIQETQYF.

This chain links TRBV20-1 with TRBJ1-1; D remains unclear. The CDR3 is 14 residues long. Germline loops: CDR1 DFQATT, CDR2 SNEGSKA (reference sequence). V gave up 0 bases and J gave up 1 base, with 9 bases separating them. CDR3 sequence reads: CSARDLDRNTEAFF. For the CDR3, the DNA is TGCAGTGCTAGAGATCTCGACCGGAACACTGAAGCTTTCTTT.

This clonotype appeared a single time. The chain uses TRBV2 and TRBJ2-5; D is unclear. The CDR3 has 12 amino acids. Germline CDR1 and CDR2: SNHLY and FYNNEI. Trimming shortened V by 5 bases and J by 2 bases, and 6 bases separated the two germline ends. The CDR3 protein is CASSKGQETQYF. The CDR3 nucleotides are TGTGCCAGCAGTAAAGGACAAGAGACCCAGTACTTC.

V is TRBV3-1 and J is TRBJ2-7; D ambiguous. Germline CDR1 and CDR2: LGHDT and YNNKEL (reference sequence). The CDR3 sequence is 12 residues long. Between the trimmed V and J ends, which lost 2 bases and 5 bases, there was a span of 7 bases. The CDR3 spells CASSQLENEQYF. In DNA, the CDR3 is TGTGCCAGCAGCCAATTAGAGAACGAGCAGTACTTC.

J is TRBJ2-1 and V is TRBV4-3; D is possibly TRBD2 (6 bases). The CDR3 has 14 residues. V dropped 0 bases and J dropped 6 bases, with 9 bases sitting between them. Germline-derived CDR1 and CDR2 are LGHNA and YSLEER. CDR3 amino acids: CASSQEWRGNEQFF. The CDR3 bases are TGCGCCAGCAGCCAAGAGTGGCGGGGCAATGAGCAGTTCTTC.

This clonotype showed up just once. This chain joins TRBV6-6 and TRBJ2-5; D call uncertain. From germline, CDR1 is MNHNY and CDR2 SVGAGI (reference sequence). V was trimmed by 0 bases and J by 4 bases, leaving 3 bases between them. The CDR3 consists of 12 residues. The CDR3 DNA follows: TGTGCCAGCAGTTACTCGTCAGAGACCCAGTACTTC. Translation: CASSYSSETQYF.

V gene TRBV3-1 combines with J gene TRBJ2-1; maybe TRBD2 (7 bases). This CDR3 spans 15 amino acids. Germline V CDR1 and CDR2: LGHDT, YNNKEL (reference sequence). The V gene lost 1 base and the J gene lost 7 bases, with 14 bases spanning the gap. CDR3 amino acids: CASSQVGGAGNEQFF. The CDR3 DNA reads as TGTGCCAGCAGCCAAGTTGGGGGGGCCGGAAATGAGCAGTTCTTC.

Written as DNA, the CDR3 is TGTGCCAGCAGTAATAACAGGGGCCTTTCCTACAATGAGCAGTTCTTC. It specifies CASSNNRGLSYNEQFF. The V gene is TRBV7-9, the J gene TRBJ2-1, with 7 bases identical to TRBD1. Germline-derived CDR1 and CDR2 are SEHNR and FQNEAQ (reference sequence). The CDR3 is 16 residues long. V was pared by 6 bases and J by 1 base, with 9 bases of the junction left unmatched.

The J gene is TRBJ2-7, the V gene TRBV5-1; TRBD1 agrees at 12 bases. CDR1 is SGHRS, CDR2 YFSETQ, per germline. V was pared by 4 bases and J by 0 bases, with 8 bases of the junction left unmatched. The CDR3 spans 17 residues. CDR3 nucleotide sequence: TGCGCCAGCAGCCCGGGACAGGGGGCCAGGAGCTCCTACGAGCAGTACTTC. Protein sequence: CASSPGQGARSSYEQYF.

The chain carries TRBV20-1 and TRBJ1-1; D is undetermined. Trimming took 4 bases from V and 0 from J, leaving 18 bases between them. This CDR3 has 16 residues. Germline V gene sequence: CDR1 DFQATT, CDR2 SNEGSKA (reference sequence). The CDR3 loop reads CSAKLPRQPMNTEAFF. CDR3 sequence (DNA): TGCAGTGCTAAATTACCGAGGCAGCCCATGAACACTGAAGCTTTCTTT.

The gene calls are TRBV29-1 and TRBJ2-7; D is ambiguous. Trimming removed 3 bases at V and 5 bases at J, with 17 bases between. Germline CDR1 and CDR2: SQVTM and ANQGSEA. CDR3 length: 14 amino acids. The DNA for the CDR3 is TGCAGCGTTGACCTGGGGATGCGCGGAGACGAGCAGTACTTC. Its protein product is CSVDLGMRGDEQYF.

The chain combines TRBV7-2 with TRBJ2-1; TRBD1 matches at 9 bases. The CDR3 extends over 16 amino acids. V gave up 1 base and J gave up 2 bases; unmatched junction bases: 3. From germline, CDR1 is SGHTA and CDR2 FQGNSA. The CDR3 DNA is TGTGCCAGCAGCTTAGGGGGACAGGGTGCCTACAATGAGCAGTTCTTC. Its protein is CASSLGGQGAYNEQFF.

The chain links TRBV5-4 to TRBJ2-7, with a weak D call TRBD2 (6 bases). From germline, CDR1 is SGHNT and CDR2 YYREEE (reference sequence). There are 14 residues in the CDR3. Trimming took off 5 bases at V and 3 bases at J, with 15 bases between the two ends. CDR3 nucleotides: TGTGCCAGCAGGGGGGAGGCAGTTAGCTACGAGCAGTACTTC. Its protein product is CASRGEAVSYEQYF.

The V call is TRBV20-1, the J call TRBJ2-1; perhaps TRBD2 as D (6 bases). The ends were cut back, 3 bases at V and 6 bases at J, with 9 bases in the middle. Per the germline V gene, CDR1 is DFQATT and CDR2 is SNEGSKA (reference sequence). The CDR3 runs 12 residues. The CDR3 coding sequence is TGCAGTGCTAGTGCTAGCGTCAATGAGCAGTTCTTC. Amino acid sequence: CSASASVNEQFF.

The rearrangement joins TRBV4-3 to TRBJ1-6; the match to TRBD1 covers 7 bases. The CDR3 spans 14 residues. V gave up 8 bases and J gave up 0 bases; unmatched junction bases: 1. Looked up from germline, CDR1 is LGHNA and CDR2 is YSLEER. The DNA for the CDR3 is TGCGCCAGCTCAGGGGGCTCCTATAATTCACCCCTCCACTTT. Protein: CASSGGSYNSPLHF.

The chain is built from TRBV29-1 and TRBJ1-1; D is perhaps TRBD1 (6 bases). With 3 bases removed from V and 1 base from J, the gap between germline ends came to 12 bases. This CDR3 has 14 amino acids. CDR1 is SQVTM and CDR2 is ANQGSEA in the germline V gene. DNA of the CDR3: TGCAGCGTTGATGGTCAGGGGAGGAACACTGAAGCTTTCTTT. Its translation: CSVDGQGRNTEAFF.

V usage is TRBV7-2 and J usage is TRBJ2-1; D call uncertain. Germline V gives CDR1 SGHTA, CDR2 FQGNSA. The CDR3 runs to 14 residues. V lost 3 bases and J 7 bases, leaving 13 bases between the germline ends. Here the CDR3 DNA reads TGTGCCAGCAGCTTCGAAGGGCTGAGGAATGAGCAGTTCTTC. It codes for CASSFEGLRNEQFF. The entire variable domain, with the rest obtained from reference TRBV7-2 and TRBJ2-1, is as follows: GAGVSQSPSNKVTEKGKDVELRCDPISGHTALYWYRQSLGQGLEFLIYFQGNSAPDKSGLPSDRFSAERTGGSVSTLTIQRTQQEDSAVYLCASSFEGLRNEQFFGPGTRLTVL.

V and J are TRBV30 and TRBJ1-6, with 7 bases matching TRBD1. Losses at the gene ends were 0 bases for V and 9 bases for J; bases not matched to a gene: 5. This CDR3 is 14 amino acids long. Germline V gene data show CDR1 as GTSNPN and CDR2 as SVGIG (reference sequence). The CDR3: CAWSVDRDASPLHF. DNA of the CDR3: TGTGCCTGGAGTGTAGACAGGGACGCTTCACCCCTCCACTTT.

The CDR3 loop reads CAGGQEKETQYF. For the CDR3, the DNA is TGTGCCGGCGGACAGGAAAAAGAGACCCAGTACTTC. The J gene is TRBJ2-5, the V gene TRBV2; the match to TRBD1 covers 7 bases. This CDR3 is built from 12 residues. V shed 11 bases, J shed 3 bases, and the junction held 6 bases outside the gene matches. Germline V CDR1 and CDR2: SNHLY, FYNNEI.

The chain carries TRBV21-1 and TRBJ1-1. TRBV21-1 is recorded as a pseudogene. The CDR3 sequence is 11 residues long. The CDR3 nucleotides read TGTGCCAGCAGCAGGGTCGGGGAAGCTTTCTTT. Its translation is CASSRVGEAFF.

This clonotype has just one count. The genes are TRBV4-1 and TRBJ2-5; D perhaps matches TRBD1 (6 bases). The CDR3 extends over 17 amino acids. In germline, CDR1 is MGHRA, CDR2 YSYEKL. V lost 1 base, J lost 7 bases, and 22 bases lay in between. CDR3 in DNA: TGCGCCAGCAGCCAAGGACGCCCTCTGACAGGTCCGGGGACCCAGTACTTC. Its protein is CASSQGRPLTGPGTQYF.

This chain connects TRBV12-3 or TRBV12-4 to TRBJ1-2, with D maybe TRBD1 (5 bases). The CDR3 runs to 14 residues. Trimming pared 5 bases from V and 8 bases from J, leaving 18 bases between. CDR3 in DNA: TGTGCCAGCAGTCCCCGGACGGGACGTGGGGGCTACACCTTC. The encoded protein is CASSPRTGRGGYTF.

The genes are TRBV24-1 and TRBJ1-5; D gene ambiguous. The CDR3 sequence is 13 residues long. Trimming pared 4 bases from V and 12 bases from J, leaving 15 bases between. Germline V lookup: CDR1 KGHDR, CDR2 SFDVKD. CDR3 loop: CATSEGPQRHQHF. CDR3 in DNA: TGTGCCACCAGTGAAGGACCCCAACGGCACCAGCATTTT.

This rearrangement joins TRBV20-1 to TRBJ1-1; 10 bases align to TRBD1. The V gene end was trimmed by 6 bases and the J gene end by 6 bases; junction bases not matched to a gene: 10. Germline V gene data show CDR1 as DFQATT and CDR2 as SNEGSKA (reference sequence). The CDR3 loop spans 14 amino acids. CDR3 DNA: TGCAGTGCAGCCATGGACAGGGGGTTTCCTGAAGCTTTCTTT. As protein: CSAAMDRGFPEAFF.